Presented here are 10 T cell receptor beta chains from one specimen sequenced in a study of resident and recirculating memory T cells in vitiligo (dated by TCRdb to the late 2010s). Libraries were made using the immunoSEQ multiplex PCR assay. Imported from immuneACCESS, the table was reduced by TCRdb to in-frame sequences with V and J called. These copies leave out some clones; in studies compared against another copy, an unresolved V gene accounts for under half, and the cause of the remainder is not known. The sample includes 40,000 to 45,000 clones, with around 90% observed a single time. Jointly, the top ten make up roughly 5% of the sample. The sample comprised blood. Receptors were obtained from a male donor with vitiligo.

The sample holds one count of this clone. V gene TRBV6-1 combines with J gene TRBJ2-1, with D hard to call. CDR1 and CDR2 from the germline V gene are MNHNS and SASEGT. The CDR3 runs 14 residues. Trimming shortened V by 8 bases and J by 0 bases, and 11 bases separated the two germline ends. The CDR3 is CASSKQFSYNEQFF. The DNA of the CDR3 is TGTGCCAGCTCCAAACAGTTCTCCTACAATGAGCAGTTCTTC.

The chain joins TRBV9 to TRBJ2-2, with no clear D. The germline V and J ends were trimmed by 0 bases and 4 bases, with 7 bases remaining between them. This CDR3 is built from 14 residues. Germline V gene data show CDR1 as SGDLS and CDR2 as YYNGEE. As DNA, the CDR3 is TGTGCCAGCAGCGTAGATATGCGCACCGGGGAGCTGTTTTTT. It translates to CASSVDMRTGELFF.

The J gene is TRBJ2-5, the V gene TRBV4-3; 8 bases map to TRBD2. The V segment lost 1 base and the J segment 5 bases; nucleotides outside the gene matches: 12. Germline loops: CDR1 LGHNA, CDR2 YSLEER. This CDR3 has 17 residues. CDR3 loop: CASSQGPPGGASETQYF. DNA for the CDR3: TGCGCCAGCAGCCAAGGACCCCCCGGGGGGGCATCTGAGACCCAGTACTTC.

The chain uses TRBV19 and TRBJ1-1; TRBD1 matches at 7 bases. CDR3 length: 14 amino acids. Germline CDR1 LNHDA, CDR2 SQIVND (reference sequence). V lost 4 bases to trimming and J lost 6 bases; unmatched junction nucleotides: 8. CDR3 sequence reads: CASSTRTGQAEAFF. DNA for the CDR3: TGTGCCAGTAGTACCCGGACAGGCCAGGCTGAAGCTTTCTTT.

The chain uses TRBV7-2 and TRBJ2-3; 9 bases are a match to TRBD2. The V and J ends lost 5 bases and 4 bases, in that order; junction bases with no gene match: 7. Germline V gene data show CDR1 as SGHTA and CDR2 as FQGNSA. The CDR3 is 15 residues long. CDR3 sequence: CASSRVAGEADTQYF. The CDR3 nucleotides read TGTGCCAGCAGCCGGGTAGCGGGGGAGGCAGATACGCAGTATTTT.

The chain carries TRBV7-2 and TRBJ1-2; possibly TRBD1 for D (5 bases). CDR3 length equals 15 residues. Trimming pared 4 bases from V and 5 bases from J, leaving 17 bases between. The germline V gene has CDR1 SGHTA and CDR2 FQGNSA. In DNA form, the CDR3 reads TGTGCCAGCAGCTCCCGACAGCCGGAACATTATGGCTACACCTTC. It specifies CASSSRQPEHYGYTF.

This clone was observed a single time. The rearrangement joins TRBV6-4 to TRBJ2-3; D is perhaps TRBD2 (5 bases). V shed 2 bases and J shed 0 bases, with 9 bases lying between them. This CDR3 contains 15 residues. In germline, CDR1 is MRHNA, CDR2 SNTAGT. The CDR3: CASSDGGASTDTQYF. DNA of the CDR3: TGTGCCAGCAGTGACGGAGGCGCTAGCACAGATACGCAGTATTTT.

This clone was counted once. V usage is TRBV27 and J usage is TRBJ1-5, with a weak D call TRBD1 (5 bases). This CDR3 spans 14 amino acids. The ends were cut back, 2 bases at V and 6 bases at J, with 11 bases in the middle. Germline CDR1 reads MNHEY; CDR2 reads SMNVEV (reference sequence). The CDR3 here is CASSLGSGLQPQHF. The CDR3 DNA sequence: TGTGCCAGCAGTTTAGGTTCAGGGCTTCAGCCCCAGCATTTT.

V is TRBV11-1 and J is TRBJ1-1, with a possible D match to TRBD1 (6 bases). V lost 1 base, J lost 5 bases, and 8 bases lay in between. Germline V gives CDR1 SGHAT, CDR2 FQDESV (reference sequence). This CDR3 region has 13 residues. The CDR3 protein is CASSLDRVTEAFF. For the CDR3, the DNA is TGTGCCAGCAGCTTAGACAGGGTGACTGAAGCTTTCTTT.

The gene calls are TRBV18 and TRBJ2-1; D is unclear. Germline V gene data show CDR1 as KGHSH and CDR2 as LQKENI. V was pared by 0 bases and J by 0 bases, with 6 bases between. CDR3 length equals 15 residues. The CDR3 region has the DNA TGTGCCAGCTCACCACCGGAGAGCTCCTACAATGAGCAGTTCTTC. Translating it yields CASSPPESSYNEQFF.